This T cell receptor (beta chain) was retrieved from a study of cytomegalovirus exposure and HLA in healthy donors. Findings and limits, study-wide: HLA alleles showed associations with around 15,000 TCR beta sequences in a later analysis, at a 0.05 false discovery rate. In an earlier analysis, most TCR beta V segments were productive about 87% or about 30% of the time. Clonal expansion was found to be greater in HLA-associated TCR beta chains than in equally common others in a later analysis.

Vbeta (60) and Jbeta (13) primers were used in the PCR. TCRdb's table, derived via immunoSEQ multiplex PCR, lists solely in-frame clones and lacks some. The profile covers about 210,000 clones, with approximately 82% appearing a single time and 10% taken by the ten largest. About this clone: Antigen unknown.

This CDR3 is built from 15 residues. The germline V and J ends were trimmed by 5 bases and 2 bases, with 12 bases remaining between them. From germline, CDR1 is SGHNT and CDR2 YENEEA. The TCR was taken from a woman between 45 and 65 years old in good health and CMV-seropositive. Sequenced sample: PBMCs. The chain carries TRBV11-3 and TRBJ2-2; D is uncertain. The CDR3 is CASSPSEENTGELFF. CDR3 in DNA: TGTGCCAGCAGCCCATCAGAGGAAAACACCGGGGAGCTGTTTTTT. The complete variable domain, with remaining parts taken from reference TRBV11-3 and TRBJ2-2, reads EAGVVQSPRYKIIEKKQPVAFWCNPISGHNTLYWYLQNLGQGPELLIRYENEEAVDDSQLPKDRFSAERLKGVDSTLKIQPAELGDSAVYLCASSPSEENTGELFFGEGSRLTVL.